This T cell receptor (beta chain) was identified during a study of blood T cell repertoires in COVID-19. Libraries were prepared by immunoSEQ multiplex PCR; TCRdb keeps only in-frame clonotypes and omits some of them. The sample includes some 60,000 clones, around 79% of them seen just once. With 5 bases removed from V and 5 bases from J, the gap between germline ends came to 15 bases. The CDR3 runs 14 residues. Germline CDR1 is MDHEN and CDR2 is SYDVKM. The chain joins TRBV28 to TRBJ2-5; D is perhaps TRBD1 (6 bases). The clonotype comes from a human donor in a cohort sampled during active COVID-19. The sequencing input was peripheral blood. The CDR3 DNA reads TGTGCCAGCAGTCCCCCCGACAGGTTTGAGACCCAGTACTTC. Translating gives CASSPPDRFETQYF.